What follows describes a single T cell receptor (beta chain). Its matching antigen is unknown. The data are from a study of cytomegalovirus exposure and HLA in healthy donors. Study observations and caveats: High sensitivity and specificity were reportedly achieved when the classifier diagnosed cytomegalovirus status. The dataset shows that most TCR sequences were rare, while some public TCRs occurred in many donors.

The CDR3 consists of 14 residues. Trimming took off 3 bases at V and 7 bases at J, with 12 bases between the two ends. From germline, CDR1 is MGHDK and CDR2 SYGVNS. The table came from immunoSEQ multiplex PCR; TCRdb's copy has only in-frame clones and leaves some out. The table includes about 160,000 clones, roughly nine tenths detected once. The sequence derives from a woman aged 25 to 39 in good health and CMV-seronegative. The chain has TRBV25-1 and TRBJ1-4, with a weak D call TRBD1 (5 bases). Specimen: PBMCs. DNA of the CDR3: TGTGCCAGCAGTGACACAGGTGCGGCTGAAAAACTGTTTTTT. This gives the protein CASSDTGAAEKLFF.